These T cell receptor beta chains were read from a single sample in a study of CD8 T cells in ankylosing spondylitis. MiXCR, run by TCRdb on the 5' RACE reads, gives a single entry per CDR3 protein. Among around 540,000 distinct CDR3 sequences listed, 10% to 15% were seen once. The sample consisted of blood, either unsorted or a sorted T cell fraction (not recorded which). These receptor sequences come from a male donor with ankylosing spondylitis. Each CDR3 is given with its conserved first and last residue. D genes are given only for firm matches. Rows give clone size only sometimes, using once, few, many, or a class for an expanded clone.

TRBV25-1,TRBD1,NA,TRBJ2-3,CASSEWTGDTDTQYF,TGTGCCAGCAGTGAATGGACAGGGGACACAGATACGCAGTATTTT
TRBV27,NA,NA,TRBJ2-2,CASSIIGVTGVLFF,TGTGCCAGCAGCATAATAGGGGTCACCGGGGTGCTGTTTTTT
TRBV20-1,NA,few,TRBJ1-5,CSGGGGGNPYSNQPQHF,TGCAGTGGGGGCGGGGGTGGAAACCCTTATAGCAATCAGCCCCAGCATTTT
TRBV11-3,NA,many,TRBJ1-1,CASSLGWGTEAFF,TGTGCCAGCAGCTTGGGTTGGGGCACTGAAGCTTTCTTT
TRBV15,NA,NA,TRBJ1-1,CASKQGRNTEAFF,TGTGCCAGCAAACAGGGTCGCAACACTGAAGCTTTCTTT
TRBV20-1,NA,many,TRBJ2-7,CSASGQRSYEQYF,TGCAGTGCTAGCGGACAGCGCTCCTACGAGCAGTACTTC
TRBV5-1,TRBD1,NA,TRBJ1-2,CASSPDRNNYGYTF,TGCGCCAGCAGCCCGGACAGGAACAACTATGGCTACACCTTC
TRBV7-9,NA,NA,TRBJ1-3,CASSDHTLPGTAIYF,TGTGCCAGCAGCGACCACACCCTGCCAGGAACTGCCATATATTTT
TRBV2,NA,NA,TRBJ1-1,CASSEEGNTEAFF,TGTGCCAGCAGTGAAGAGGGGAACACTGAAGCTTTCTTT
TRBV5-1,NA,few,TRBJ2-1,CASSFGLGSGHEQFF,TGCGCCAGCAGCTTCGGTCTTGGCTCCGGCCATGAGCAGTTCTTC
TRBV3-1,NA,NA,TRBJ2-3,CASSQRGWDTQYF,TGTGCCAGCAGCCAACGGGGGTGGGATACGCAGTATTTT
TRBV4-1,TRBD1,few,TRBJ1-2,CASSQDGQGAGGYGYTF,TGCGCCAGCAGCCAAGATGGTCAGGGGGCCGGGGGCTATGGCTACACCTTC
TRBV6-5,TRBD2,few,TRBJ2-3,CASSSAGTSGTTDTQYF,TGTGCCAGCAGTTCCGCCGGGACTAGCGGGACCACAGATACGCAGTATTTT
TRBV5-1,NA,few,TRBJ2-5,CASSEGNQETQYF,TGCGCCAGCAGCGAAGGGAACCAAGAGACCCAGTACTTC
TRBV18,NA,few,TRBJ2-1,CASSPTTGRNEQFF,TGTGCCAGCTCACCGACCACGGGTAGAAATGAGCAGTTCTTC
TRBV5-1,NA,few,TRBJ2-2,CASSLSGGTGELFF,TGCGCCAGCAGCCTGTCTGGGGGGACCGGGGAGCTGTTTTTT
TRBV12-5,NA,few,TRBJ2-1,CASGHGRDSYNEQFF,TGTGCTAGTGGCCACGGACGTGACTCCTACAATGAGCAGTTCTTC
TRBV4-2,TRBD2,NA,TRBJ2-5,CASSQLGLAGEETQYF,TGTGCCAGCAGCCAGCTGGGACTAGCGGGAGAAGAGACCCAGTACTTC
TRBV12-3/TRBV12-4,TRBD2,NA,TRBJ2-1,CASSAGLTYNEQFF,TGTGCCAGCAGTGCGGGACTAACCTACAATGAGCAGTTCTTC
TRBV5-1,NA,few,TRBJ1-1,CASSDSLGTEAFF,TGCGCCAGCAGCGACAGCTTAGGGACTGAAGCTTTCTTT
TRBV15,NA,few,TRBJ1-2,CATSLITGPYGYTF,TGTGCCACCAGCCTTATAACAGGTCCCTATGGCTACACCTTC
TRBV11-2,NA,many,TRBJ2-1,CASSLEPRMSSYNEQFF,TGTGCCAGCAGCTTAGAACCCAGGATGAGCTCCTACAATGAGCAGTTCTTC
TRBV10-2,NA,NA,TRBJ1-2,CASSPDIAPGYTF,TGCGCCAGCAGCCCTGATATTGCCCCTGGCTACACCTTC
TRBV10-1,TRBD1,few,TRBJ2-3,CASSSTGESADTQYF,TGCGCCAGCAGTAGCACAGGGGAGAGCGCAGATACGCAGTATTTT
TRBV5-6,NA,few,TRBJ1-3,CASSLITGELGNTIYF,TGTGCCAGCAGCTTAATAACAGGAGAACTCGGAAACACCATATATTTT
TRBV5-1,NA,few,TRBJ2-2,CASSLGQTMYTGELFF,TGCGCCAGCAGCTTAGGACAGACTATGTACACCGGGGAGCTGTTTTTT
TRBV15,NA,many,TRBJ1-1,CATSQLIGYTEAFF,TGTGCCACCAGCCAGTTAATAGGGTACACTGAAGCTTTCTTT
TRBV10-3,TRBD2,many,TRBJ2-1,CAISVSGAEQFF,TGTGCCATCAGTGTTAGCGGGGCTGAGCAGTTCTTC
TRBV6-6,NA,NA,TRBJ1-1,CASSYGPNTEAFF,TGTGCCAGCAGTTACGGCCCGAACACTGAAGCTTTCTTT
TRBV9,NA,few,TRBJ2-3,CASSVGGGPTDTQYF,TGTGCCAGCAGCGTAGGTGGCGGTCCCACAGATACGCAGTATTTT
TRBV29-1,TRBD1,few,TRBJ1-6,CSASDREGSPLHF,TGCAGCGCCTCGGACAGGGAAGGCTCACCCCTCCACTTT
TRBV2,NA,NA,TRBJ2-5,CASSVGSQETQYF,TGTGCCAGCAGCGTCGGGAGCCAAGAGACCCAGTACTTC
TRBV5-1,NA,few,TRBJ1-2,CASSPRSSYGYTF,TGCGCCAGCAGCCCCCGTTCTAGCTATGGCTACACCTTC
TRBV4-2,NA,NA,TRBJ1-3,CASSQGLEAGNTIYF,TGTGCCAGCAGCCAAGGGCTCGAGGCTGGAAACACCATATATTTT
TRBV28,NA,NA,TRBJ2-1,CASDSYNEQFF,TGTGCCAGTGACAGCTACAATGAGCAGTTCTTC
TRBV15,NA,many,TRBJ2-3,CATSRDLGRDGPTDTQYF,TGTGCCACCAGCAGAGATCTCGGGCGGGACGGCCCCACAGATACGCAGTATTTT
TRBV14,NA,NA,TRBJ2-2,CASSQAYSVRRTGELFF,TGTGCCAGCAGCCAAGCTTATTCAGTCCGAAGGACCGGGGAGCTGTTTTTT
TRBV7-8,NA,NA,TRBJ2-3,CASSSRGARTDTQYF,TGTGCCAGCAGCTCCCGGGGGGCACGCACAGATACGCAGTATTTT
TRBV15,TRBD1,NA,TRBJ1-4,CATSRDTGATNEKLFF,TGTGCCACCAGCAGGGATACAGGGGCCACTAATGAAAAACTGTTTTTT
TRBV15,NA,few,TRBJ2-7,CATSKGGIYYEQYF,TGTGCCACCAGCAAAGGAGGTATCTACTACGAGCAGTACTTC
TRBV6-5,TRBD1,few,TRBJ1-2,CASSYPWKGAYYGYTF,TGTGCCAGCAGTTACCCCTGGAAGGGGGCATACTATGGCTACACCTTC
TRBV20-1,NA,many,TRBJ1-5,CSARGGSPNQPQHF,TGCAGTGCTAGAGGGGGGTCCCCCAATCAGCCCCAGCATTTT
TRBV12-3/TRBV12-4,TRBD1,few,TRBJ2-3,CASRKQGAGDTQYF,TGTGCCAGCAGAAAACAGGGGGCGGGAGATACGCAGTATTTT
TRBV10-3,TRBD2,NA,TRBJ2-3,CATHDTSGPTDTQYF,TGTGCCACTCACGACACTAGCGGCCCCACAGATACGCAGTATTTT
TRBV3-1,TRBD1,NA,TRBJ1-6,CASSQGTGWPPLHF,TGTGCCAGCAGCCAAGGGACAGGGTGGCCACCCCTCCACTTT
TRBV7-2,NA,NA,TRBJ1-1,CASSLNGLVGTEAFF,TGTGCCAGCAGCTTAAATGGGCTCGTGGGCACTGAAGCTTTCTTT
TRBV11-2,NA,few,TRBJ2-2,CASSFLEGNTGELFF,TGTGCCAGCAGCTTCTTAGAAGGGAACACCGGGGAGCTGTTTTTT
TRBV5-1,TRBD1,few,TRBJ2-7,CASSSHYRGEYEQYF,TGCGCCAGCAGCTCCCACTACAGGGGCGAATACGAGCAGTACTTC
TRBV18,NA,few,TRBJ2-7,CASSPRTLVSYEQYF,TGTGCCAGCTCACCCCGGACCCTAGTCTCCTACGAGCAGTACTTC